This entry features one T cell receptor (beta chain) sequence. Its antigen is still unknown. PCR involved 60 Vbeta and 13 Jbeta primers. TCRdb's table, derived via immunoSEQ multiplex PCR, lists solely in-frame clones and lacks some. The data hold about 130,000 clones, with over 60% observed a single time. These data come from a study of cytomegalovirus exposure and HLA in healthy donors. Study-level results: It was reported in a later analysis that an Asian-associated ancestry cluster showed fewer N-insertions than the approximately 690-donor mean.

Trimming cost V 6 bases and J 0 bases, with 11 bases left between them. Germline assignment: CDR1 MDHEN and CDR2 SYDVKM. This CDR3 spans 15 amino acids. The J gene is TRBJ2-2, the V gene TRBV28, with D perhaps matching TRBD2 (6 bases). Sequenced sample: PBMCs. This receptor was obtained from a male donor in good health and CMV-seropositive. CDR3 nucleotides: TGTGCCAGCAGCGTAGCGGAGCCGAACACCGGGGAGCTGTTTTTT. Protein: CASSVAEPNTGELFF.